Below, 16 T cell receptor beta chains from the same sample are listed, as sequenced in a study of blood T cells in healthy people across ages. Through a sample-barcoded 5' primer and a J-beta primer mix, a second PCR was run for roughly 7 to 11 cycles. One entry per CDR3 protein results from TCRdb running MiXCR on the 5' RACE reads. The repertoire consists of 730,000 or so distinct CDR3 sequences, with around 43% occurring once and the leading ten covering around 32%. Sequencing was done on a sample of blood. The receptors originated from an elderly man in good health.

This clonotype came up a few times. This chain uses TRBV14 with TRBJ2-4; perhaps TRBD1 as D (5 bases). The ends were cut back, 1 base at V and 2 bases at J, with 9 bases in the middle. The length of the CDR3 is 15 residues. Germline V gene data show CDR1 as SGHDN and CDR2 as FVKESK. The CDR3 DNA reads TGTGCCAGCAGCCAAGTATCAGGGTCCAAAAACATTCAGTACTTC. It encodes CASSQVSGSKNIQYF.

The rearrangement joins TRBV20-1 to TRBJ2-7; D may be TRBD2 (6 bases). The CDR3 has 14 residues. The germline V gene has CDR1 DFQATT and CDR2 SNEGSKA (reference sequence). V was clipped by 6 bases and J by 3 bases, with 18 bases between them. The CDR3 is CSAVNGGWGYEQYF. For the CDR3, the DNA is TGCAGTGCCGTAAACGGGGGATGGGGCTACGAGCAGTACTTC.

This clonotype was seen a few times. The chain links TRBV5-1 to TRBJ2-3; D is unclear. Germline-derived CDR1 and CDR2 are SGHRS and YFSETQ. There are 15 residues in the CDR3. V was trimmed by 0 bases and J by 2 bases, leaving 10 bases between them. In DNA, the CDR3 is TGCGCCAGCAGCTTGGTGGGGATACCCACAGATACGCAGTATTTT. Its protein product is CASSLVGIPTDTQYF.

This clonotype was detected many times. This sequence joins TRBV12-3 or TRBV12-4 and TRBJ2-2; TRBD2 matches at 7 bases. Trimming removed 2 bases from V and 4 bases from J; junction bases left unmatched: 4. This CDR3 spans 15 amino acids. The CDR3 bases are TGTGCCAGCAGTTTATGGCGGGAGAGCACCGGGGAGCTGTTTTTT. This sequence encodes CASSLWRESTGELFF.

V usage is TRBV4-1 and J usage is TRBJ1-4; tentative D call: TRBD1 (6 bases). CDR1 and CDR2 from the germline V gene are MGHRA and YSYEKL. This CDR3 is built from 15 residues. Trimming left V 9 bases short and J 0 bases short, with 14 bases between. CDR3 coding DNA: TGCGCCAGTCAGCTCCGGGGGCCAACTAATGAAAAACTGTTTTTT. As protein: CASQLRGPTNEKLFF.

This clonotype was counted a few times. V is TRBV12-3 or TRBV12-4 and J is TRBJ1-6, with TRBD1 matching over 7 bases. After removal of 4 bases from V and 5 bases from J, the junction contained 2 bases not matched to a gene. The CDR3 extends over 14 amino acids. CDR3 protein: CASSSQGNNSPLHF. In nucleotides, the CDR3 is TGTGCCAGCAGTTCACAGGGGAATAATTCACCCCTCCACTTT.

This clonotype was seen at least ten times. For the CDR3, the DNA is TGTGCCAGCAGCGCGATATCCGGGACAGGGAATGAAAAACTGTTTTTT. Its translation: CASSAISGTGNEKLFF. The rearrangement links TRBV9 to TRBJ1-4; TRBD1 agrees at 9 bases. The CDR3 runs to 16 residues. Germline loops: CDR1 SGDLS, CDR2 YYNGEE. V lost 3 bases and J lost 5; bases outside the gene matches: 8.

This clonotype has a handful of counts. The chain employs TRBV20-1 and TRBJ2-1; D unclear. The V end lost 0 bases, the J end lost 3 bases, and 6 bases lay between the germline ends. Germline values: CDR1 DFQATT, CDR2 SNEGSKA (reference sequence). The CDR3 covers 13 residues. The CDR3 loop is CSARDDNYNEQFF. The CDR3 bases are TGCAGTGCTAGAGACGACAACTACAATGAGCAGTTCTTC.

A single count supports this clonotype. Germline and junction disagree at one end, which may indicate a read error. V and J are TRBV12-3 or TRBV12-4 and TRBJ1-1, with D possibly matching TRBD1 (5 bases). This CDR3 is 13 amino acids long. The CDR3 DNA sequence: TGTGCCAGCAGTTTTAAGGGGAACACTAAAGCTTTCTTT. Amino acid sequence: CASSFKGNTKAFF.

Only a few counts were recorded for this clonotype. The genes are TRBV4-3 and TRBJ2-7; possibly TRBD1 for D (6 bases). The CDR3 length is 20 residues. Germline V gene sequence: CDR1 LGHNA, CDR2 YSLEER. Trimming removed 0 bases from V and 2 bases from J, with 26 bases in between. DNA for the CDR3: TGCGCCAGCAGCCAAGATTTTGGGGGCTCCTTGAGCTCCCGTGCCTACGAGCAGTACTTC. It encodes CASSQDFGGSLSSRAYEQYF.

V is TRBV6-6 and J is TRBJ2-4; D gene unclear. The DNA end favors TRBJ2-7, so the J call may be wrong. CDR1 MNHNY and CDR2 SVGAGI come from the germline V gene (reference sequence). This CDR3 is built from 16 residues. CDR3 sequence (DNA): TGTGCCAGCAGTTACACACCCTCCACGTTAACCTACGAGCAGTACTTC. Translated: CASSYTPSTLTYEQYF.

The chain employs TRBV25-1 and TRBJ1-1; D unresolved. Germline V CDR1 and CDR2: MGHDK, SYGVNS. Trimming stripped 0 bases from V and 1 base from J, with 9 bases between. The CDR3 extends over 15 amino acids. CDR3 amino acids: CASSEYSAGNTEAFF. The CDR3 nucleotides are TGTGCCAGCAGTGAATATTCCGCAGGGAACACTGAAGCTTTCTTT.

The V gene is TRBV6-1, the J gene TRBJ1-2; 10 nucleotides match TRBD1. Trimming took 6 bases from V and 4 from J; bases not matched to a gene: 8. Germline V gene data show CDR1 as MNHNS and CDR2 as SASEGT. The CDR3 length is 15 residues. CDR3 sequence (DNA): TGTGCCAGCAGCAGGACAGGGGGTTTCCTCTATGGCTACACCTTC. Residues: CASSRTGGFLYGYTF.

This clonotype was found many times. The V and J genes are TRBV3-1 and TRBJ2-5; D is perhaps TRBD2 (6 bases). Deletions cut 1 base from V and 5 bases from J, with 11 bases between. Germline lookup yields CDR1 LGHDT and CDR2 YNNKEL (reference sequence). This CDR3 comprises 14 residues. Written as DNA, the CDR3 is TGTGCCAGCAGCCAAGCGGGAGAGGTGGAGACCCAGTACTTC. Translated: CASSQAGEVETQYF.

For this clonotype: A read error may be the cause here, since a much bigger clone is one base away. The gene calls are TRBV20-1 and TRBJ1-1; D might be TRBD1 (5 bases). Germline assignment: CDR1 DFQATT and CDR2 SNEGSKA (reference sequence). The CDR3 extends over 11 amino acids. V lost 3 bases and J lost 3, with 5 bases in between. The CDR3 DNA reads as TGCAGTGCTAGGGGGGACACTGAAGCTTTCTTT. Amino acid sequence: CSARGDTEAFF.

The chain uses TRBV6-6 and TRBJ2-3, with 8 bases matching TRBD1. The germline V gene has CDR1 MNHNY and CDR2 SVGAGI (reference sequence). V dropped 7 bases and J dropped 3; count of bases not matched to a gene: 12. The CDR3 is 16 amino acids. The CDR3 reads CASTSGRGRRTDTQYF. The CDR3 region has the DNA TGTGCCAGCACCTCGGGCAGGGGGCGCAGGACAGATACGCAGTATTTT.